This entry lists 31 T cell receptor beta chains sequenced from one sample in a study of CD8+CD57+ T cells in acquired aplastic anemia listed by TCRdb under 2018. Flow cytometry had shown CD8+CD57+ cell expansion in the patients selected for sequencing. Sequenced on an Illumina HiSeq 2000. Genomic DNA was used as template for profiling of TCR beta VDJ combinations and CDR3 sequences. TCRdb cleaned the public reads at Q25 with fastp, built clones with MiXCR and kept in-frame beta chains. One record per CDR3 amino acid sequence lists the most common genes and DNA. A total of 120,000 or so distinct CDR3 sequences appear in this sample, about 43% of them only once. The ten biggest clones cover under 3% of the sample. Specimen: sorted CD4+, CD8+, or CD8+CD57+ T cells (not recorded which) from PBMCs. Every receptor here comes from a human donor with aplastic anemia.

This clonotype was picked up many times. The chain links TRBV24-1 to TRBJ2-1; D is unresolved. CDR1 is KGHDR, CDR2 SFDVKD, per germline. V was trimmed by 1 base and J by 0 bases, leaving 9 bases between them. There are 16 residues in the CDR3. The CDR3 loop reads CATSDFTVSSYNEQFF. The CDR3 DNA reads TGTGCCACCAGTGATTTTACGGTGAGCTCCTACAATGAGCAGTTCTTC.

The chain has TRBV7-8 and TRBJ1-1, with 8 bases aligning to TRBD1. The V gene's germline CDR1 is SGHVS and CDR2 FQNEAQ. CDR3 length: 14 residues. V lost 10 bases, J lost 4 bases, and 11 bases stayed unmatched. CDR3 bases: TGTGCCACCGATCAGACAGGGGATGGCACTGAAGCTTTCTTT. This translates into CATDQTGDGTEAFF.

This clonotype was seen at least ten times. This sequence joins TRBV19 and TRBJ1-1; 9 bases map to TRBD1. The V segment lost 5 bases and the J segment 2 bases; nucleotides outside the gene matches: 9. Germline V gene lookup returns CDR1 LNHDA and CDR2 SQIVND (reference sequence). This CDR3 has 16 amino acids. This CDR3 is CASSRSRDRANTEAFF. The CDR3 coding sequence is TGTGCCAGTAGTCGGAGTCGGGACAGGGCAAACACTGAAGCTTTCTTT.

Turning to this clonotype: A clone one base away is much larger, so this may be a read error. The rearrangement links TRBV9 to TRBJ2-2; D perhaps matches TRBD2 (7 bases). Germline assignment: CDR1 SGDLS and CDR2 YYNGEE. CDR3 length equals 13 residues. The CDR3 region is CASSVPGGGELLF. The CDR3 nucleotides are TGTGCCAGCAGCGTCCCGGGGGGCGGGGAGCTGCTTTTT.

This clonotype was seen many times. The chain joins TRBV5-6 to TRBJ1-5; no firm D call. Germline CDR1 reads SGHDT; CDR2 reads YYEEEE. This CDR3 contains 15 residues. V gave up 4 bases and J gave up 2 bases, with 13 bases separating them. CDR3 region: CASSVRSLGNQPQHF. The CDR3 nucleotides read TGTGCCAGCAGCGTCCGATCTTTGGGCAATCAGCCCCAGCATTTT.

As concerns this clonotype: One end of the junction fails to match germline, which may point to a read error. This chain uses TRBV5-1 with TRBJ2-2, with D maybe TRBD2 (5 bases). CDR1 and CDR2 from the germline V gene are SGHRS and YFSETQ. The CDR3 is 14 amino acids. CDR3 DNA: TGCGCCAGCAGCTTTCCAAGCCTGGCCGGGGAGCTGGTTTTT. Translating gives CASSFPSLAGELVF.

V usage is TRBV2 and J usage is TRBJ2-7; D is ambiguous. In germline, CDR1 is SNHLY, CDR2 FYNNEI. The V end was cut by 4 bases, the J end by 1 base, with 8 bases between. The CDR3 has 13 amino acids. The CDR3 DNA reads TGTGCCAGCAGTGCCAGAAGGTCCTACGAGCAGTACTTC. It encodes CASSARRSYEQYF. The variable domain in full, with the rest retrieved from reference TRBV2 and TRBJ2-7, is EPEVTQTPSHQVTQMGQEVILRCVPISNHLYFYWYRQILGQKVEFLVSFYNNEISEKSEIFDDQFSVERPDGSNFTLKIRSTKLEDSAMYFCASSARRSYEQYFGPGTRLTVT.

The chain has TRBV7-9 and TRBJ1-6; D perhaps matches TRBD1 (6 bases). V lost 2 bases and J lost 13, with 12 bases in between. CDR1 is SEHNR and CDR2 is FQNEAQ in the germline V gene (reference sequence). The CDR3 runs to 13 residues. CDR3 DNA sequence: TGTGCCAGCAGCTTACCTCAGGGGAGCCCCCTCCACTTT. Translated, it gives CASSLPQGSPLHF.

V and J are TRBV7-6 and TRBJ2-1; 8 positions match TRBD1. V lost 8 bases and J lost 0; bases outside the gene matches: 6. The CDR3 consists of 15 residues. Germline-derived CDR1 and CDR2 are SGHVS and FNYEAQ. The CDR3 DNA reads as TGTGCCAGCGGCCCGACAGGGGACTCCTACAATGAGCAGTTCTTC. It encodes CASGPTGDSYNEQFF.

The sample holds many counts of this clonotype. V usage is TRBV12-5 and J usage is TRBJ1-2; D gene ambiguous. The V gene lost 7 bases and the J gene lost 4 bases, with 13 bases spanning the gap. Germline CDR1 and CDR2: LGHNT and FRNRAP. The CDR3 runs 13 residues. CDR3 amino acids: CASAPPLVYGYTF. The DNA of the CDR3 is TGTGCTAGTGCCCCGCCCCTGGTCTATGGCTACACCTTC.

This clonotype was counted at least ten times. The J gene is TRBJ1-2, the V gene TRBV6-5, with D unresolved. This CDR3 spans 13 amino acids. Trimming removed 4 bases at V and 11 bases at J, with 17 bases between. Per the germline V gene, CDR1 is MNHEY and CDR2 is SVGAGI. The CDR3 DNA reads TGTGCCAGCAGTTCCCTCGTGACCGGTGCTTACACCTTC. It encodes CASSSLVTGAYTF.

The chain combines TRBV25-1 with TRBJ2-1; possibly TRBD2 for D (5 bases). CDR1 is MGHDK, CDR2 SYGVNS, per germline. V gave up 1 base and J gave up 9 bases, with 13 bases separating them. The length of the CDR3 is 14 residues. CDR3 loop: CASSEWAGSGEQFF. The CDR3 nucleotides are TGTGCCAGCAGTGAATGGGCGGGCTCGGGTGAGCAGTTCTTC.

About this clonotype itself: A much larger clone differs by one base, so this may be a read error. The chain employs TRBV7-9 and TRBJ2-7; 8 positions agree with TRBD1. The CDR3 totals 15 residues. J lost 3 bases, V lost 6 bases, and 10 bases had no gene match. The germline V gene has CDR1 SEHNR and CDR2 FQNEAQ (reference sequence). CDR3 residues: CASSYPQGGSYEQYF. The CDR3 DNA reads TGTGCCAGCAGTTACCCACAGGGGGGAAGCTACGAGCAGTACTTC.

There are a few counts of this clonotype. This chain joins TRBV28 and TRBJ1-5; no reliable D call. Germline V gene lookup returns CDR1 MDHEN and CDR2 SYDVKM. The CDR3 is 14 residues long. The CDR3, as DNA: TGTGCTAGTAGCCGTGTCAGGAGTGATCAGCCCCAGCATTTT. Protein product: CASSRVRSDQPQHF. The complete variable domain, with remaining parts taken from reference TRBV28 and TRBJ1-5, reads DVKVTQSSRYLVKRTGEKVFLECVQDMDHENMFWYRQDPGLGLRLIYFSYDVKMKEKGDIPEGYSVSREKKERFSLILESASTNQTSMYLCASSRVRSDQPQHFGDGTRLSIL.

This clonotype was found many times. The V and J genes are TRBV4-1 and TRBJ1-3, with D unclear. Trimming removed 4 bases from V and 0 bases from J, with 7 bases in between. The CDR3 has 14 amino acids. Looked up from germline, CDR1 is MGHRA and CDR2 is YSYEKL. The chain's CDR3 is CASSRLSSGNTIYF. As DNA, the CDR3 is TGCGCCAGCAGCCGGCTAAGCTCTGGAAACACCATATATTTT.

The rearrangement joins TRBV9 to TRBJ2-7, with D hard to call. V dropped 0 bases and J dropped 7 bases, with 11 bases sitting between them. The CDR3 extends over 13 amino acids. The germline CDR1 and CDR2 sequences are SGDLS and YYNGEE. CDR3 coding DNA: TGTGCCAGCAGCGTAGTGATCTCCGGGGAGCAGTACTTC. This encodes CASSVVISGEQYF.

The genes are TRBV7-2 and TRBJ1-2; TRBD1 matches 8 bases. Per the germline V gene, CDR1 is SGHTA and CDR2 is FQGNSA. This CDR3 is 13 amino acids long. Unmatched junction bases numbered 2, after V lost 6 bases and J lost 2 bases. The CDR3, as DNA: TGTGCCAGCAGTCGGGACAGGAACTATGGCTACACCTTC. Translation: CASSRDRNYGYTF.

This clonotype came up many times. The chain is built from TRBV19 and TRBJ2-1; TRBD2 matches 13 bases. V lost 2 bases to trimming and J lost 7 bases; unmatched junction nucleotides: 5. Per the germline V gene, CDR1 is LNHDA and CDR2 is SQIVND (reference sequence). CDR3 length equals 16 residues. The CDR3 region is CASSIIQLAGGNEQFF. DNA for the CDR3: TGTGCCAGTAGTATAATCCAACTAGCGGGGGGGAATGAGCAGTTCTTC.

The CDR3 loop is CSASGEGSNTEAFF. CDR3 in DNA: TGCAGTGCCTCAGGGGAGGGGTCGAACACTGAAGCTTTCTTT. V usage is TRBV20-1 and J usage is TRBJ1-1, with a possible D match to TRBD1 (6 bases). V lost 6 bases and J lost 1, with 15 bases in between. The CDR3 length is 14 residues. Germline lookup yields CDR1 DFQATT and CDR2 SNEGSKA (reference sequence).

This clonotype appeared a few times. The chain employs TRBV30 and TRBJ2-3; tentative D call: TRBD1 (5 bases). This CDR3 has 14 amino acids. CDR1 and CDR2 from the germline V gene are GTSNPN and SVGIG (reference sequence). The ends were cut back, 2 bases at V and 0 bases at J, with 9 bases in the middle. Written as DNA, the CDR3 is TGTGCCTGGAGTCGCAGACAGAGCACAGATACGCAGTATTTT. Translation: CAWSRRQSTDTQYF.

The chain uses TRBV6-1 and TRBJ2-7, with D possibly matching TRBD2 (5 bases). V was clipped by 4 bases and J by 7 bases, with 8 bases between them. This CDR3 has 11 amino acids. Germline values: CDR1 MNHNS, CDR2 SASEGT. The CDR3: CASSVEREQYF. The CDR3 DNA sequence: TGTGCCAGCAGTGTAGAGCGGGAGCAGTACTTC.

CDR3 DNA sequence: TGTGCCAGCAGCATAGGGACGACCCTGATGGAGGAGACCCAGTACTTC. It is translated as CASSIGTTLMEETQYF. The genes are TRBV4-2 and TRBJ2-5; perhaps D is TRBD1 or TRBD2 (5 bases each). The CDR3 sequence is 16 residues long. The V end was cut by 5 bases, the J end by 5 bases, with 21 bases between. The germline V gene encodes CDR1 LGHNA and CDR2 YNFKEQ.

Here the CDR3 reads CSVAGQAEAFF. The CDR3 DNA follows: TGCAGCGTTGCTGGACAAGCCGAAGCTTTCTTT. This chain joins TRBV29-1 and TRBJ1-1, with a tentative D call TRBD1 (5 bases). The CDR3 sequence is 11 residues long. In germline, CDR1 is SQVTM, CDR2 ANQGSEA. The V end lost 4 bases, the J end lost 8 bases, and 11 bases lay between the germline ends.

The rearrangement joins TRBV2 to TRBJ1-1, with unresolved D. With 0 bases removed from V and 0 bases from J, the gap between germline ends came to 14 bases. Germline V gene lookup returns CDR1 SNHLY and CDR2 FYNNEI. This CDR3 spans 17 amino acids. The CDR3 here is CASSEAAVASMNTEAFF. In DNA form, the CDR3 reads TGTGCCAGCAGTGAAGCGGCTGTGGCCTCTATGAACACTGAAGCTTTCTTT.

This clonotype appeared many times. The chain has TRBV4-2 and TRBJ1-2; no reliable D call. Germline lookup yields CDR1 LGHNA and CDR2 YNFKEQ. There are 13 residues in the CDR3. Trimming pared 0 bases from V and 4 bases from J, leaving 6 bases between. CDR3 sequence (DNA): TGTGCCAGCAGCCAAGATGGCAGCTATGGCTACACCTTC. It is translated as CASSQDGSYGYTF.

The chain has TRBV10-3 and TRBJ1-2; D uncertain. V lost 0 bases and J lost 4, with 3 bases in between. The CDR3 is 12 amino acids. Looked up from germline, CDR1 is ENHRY and CDR2 is SYGVKD. CDR3 sequence: CAISESPYGYTF. The CDR3 coding sequence is TGTGCCATCAGTGAGTCCCCCTATGGCTACACCTTC.

This clonotype was counted only a few times. A much larger clone lies a single base off, so this may be a read error. V is TRBV7-9 and J is TRBJ2-7; tentatively, D is TRBD2 (6 bases). Germline V gene sequence: CDR1 SEHNR, CDR2 FQNEAQ (reference sequence). This CDR3 has 15 amino acids. V was clipped by 5 bases and J by 1 base, with 15 bases between them. Written as DNA, the CDR3 is TGTGCCAGCAGCGGCCGGGACGGGGGTTCCTACGAGCAGTACTTC. Protein product: CASSGRDGGSYEQYF.

The CDR3 here is CASSVGPPLNTEAFF. The CDR3 DNA reads TGTGCCAGCAGTGTCGGGCCACCCCTGAACACTGAAGCTTTCTTT. V is TRBV2 and J is TRBJ1-1; D is unclear. The V and J ends lost 4 bases and 0 bases respectively, with 12 bases between them. The CDR3 has 15 amino acids. Per the germline V gene, CDR1 is SNHLY and CDR2 is FYNNEI.

This clonotype has a count of ten or more. The J gene is TRBJ2-5, the V gene TRBV5-1, with TRBD1 as a possible D gene (5 bases). Looked up from germline, CDR1 is SGHRS and CDR2 is YFSETQ. The CDR3 has 15 amino acids. V dropped 0 bases and J dropped 4 bases, with 13 bases sitting between them. In nucleotides, the CDR3 is TGCGCCAGCAGCTTGGGGTCCCAGGGAAGAGAGACCCAGTACTTC. Amino acid sequence: CASSLGSQGRETQYF.

This clonotype has a handful of counts. The chain links TRBV10-2 to TRBJ2-5; 10 bases align to TRBD2. The CDR3 is made up of 14 amino acids. Germline V lookup: CDR1 WSHSY, CDR2 SAAADI. Losses at the gene ends were 6 bases for V and 5 bases for J; bases not matched to a gene: 6. CDR3 loop: CASRERGGRETQYF. The CDR3 nucleotides are TGCGCCAGCAGGGAGCGGGGGGGTCGGGAGACCCAGTACTTC.

This clonotype was counted once. A read error may account for a junction end that differs from germline. This chain uses TRBV7-9 with TRBJ2-5; D might be TRBD2 (6 bases). This CDR3 is 15 amino acids long. Germline V gives CDR1 SEHNR, CDR2 FQNEAQ (reference sequence). CDR3 region: CASSLEGPNGEAQYF. The CDR3 DNA reads TGTGCCAGCAGCTTGGAGGGCCCGAATGGAGAGGCCCAGTACTTC.